This record looks at one TCR beta chain sequence and its context. The antigen is undetermined. This entry comes from a study of healthy donors' naive CD4 and CD8 T cells. Study information: Donors spanned ages 20-25, 40-50 and 60-70 years, half female. Study outcomes and limitations: Homeostatic proliferation of naive T cells was not examined as a bias source. CDR3 charge plus V and J genes appeared to account for about 13% of CD4/CD8 variance.

A linear amplification protocol produced the TCR libraries from 400 to 550 ng of total RNA. TCRdb independently ran MiXCR on the reads; one entry per CDR3 protein. The sample has around 200,000 distinct CDR3 sequences; about 74% are singletons. The length of the CDR3 is 15 residues. Trimming left V 9 bases short and J 4 bases short, with 19 bases between. CDR1 is LNHDA, CDR2 SQIVND, per germline (reference sequence). The chain joins TRBV19 to TRBJ1-5; perhaps TRBD1 as D (5 bases). Sample: naive CD4+ and CD8+ T cells sorted from blood, pooled from several donors. The TCR sequence derives from a pool of human donors in good health; the sample pools cells from several healthy donors. CDR3 in amino acids: CASKLTQGVNQPQHF. CDR3 sequence (DNA): TGTGCCAGCAAACTTACCCAGGGAGTGAATCAGCCCCAGCATTTT.